Each of the 17 T cell receptor beta chains below was sequenced from the same sample in a study of PD-L1 blockade in urothelial cancer. TCRdb keeps only in-frame clones here, not all; method: immunoSEQ multiplex PCR. The sample yields 35,000 to 40,000 clones, 86% seen once. Time point reported: peripheral blood 6 weeks after treatment start. The specimen was PBMCs, collected around atezolizumab (anti-PD-L1) treatment. These receptor sequences come from a man aged 55 to 70 with urothelial cancer.

The chain uses TRBV7-8 and TRBJ1-5, with D possibly being TRBD1 (5 bases). CDR3 length equals 15 residues. The germline gives CDR1 SGHVS, CDR2 FQNEAQ. V was cut by 2 bases and J by 6 bases, with 14 bases left in between. CDR3 in amino acids: CASSLIPGTRQPQHF. CDR3 in DNA: TGTGCCAGCAGCTTAATTCCAGGGACTCGTCAGCCCCAGCATTTT. Full variable domain (rest looked up from reference TRBV7-8 and TRBJ1-5): GAGVSQSPRYKVAKRGQDVALRCDPISGHVSLFWYQQALGQGPEFLTYFQNEAQLDKSGLPSDRFFAERPEGSVSTLKIQRTQQEDSAVYLCASSLIPGTRQPQHFGDGTRLSIL.

This chain uses TRBV19 with TRBJ2-7; TRBD2 matches at 9 bases. Germline V lookup: CDR1 LNHDA, CDR2 SQIVND (reference sequence). The CDR3 length is 16 residues. V shed 5 bases, J shed 0 bases, and the junction held 8 bases outside the gene matches. The CDR3 loop reads CASSPRTSDSSYEQYF. CDR3 DNA: TGTGCCAGTAGTCCCCGGACTAGCGACAGCTCCTACGAGCAGTACTTC.

V is TRBV6-5 and J is TRBJ2-1, with D possibly being TRBD2 (6 bases). The V and J ends lost 2 bases and 7 bases respectively, with 15 bases between them. Looked up from germline, CDR1 is MNHEY and CDR2 is SVGAGI. This CDR3 comprises 15 residues. The CDR3 bases are TGTGCCAGCAGTTACCCGGGACTCCCTGAGAATGAGCAGTTCTTC. This codes for CASSYPGLPENEQFF.

The chain links TRBV2 to TRBJ1-6; D is perhaps TRBD1 (5 bases). CDR1 and CDR2 from the germline V gene are SNHLY and FYNNEI. The length of the CDR3 is 13 residues. V lost 7 bases and J 4 bases, leaving 8 bases between the germline ends. The CDR3 DNA reads TGTGCCAGCAAGCCAGGGTATAATTCACCCCTCCACTTT. Its protein is CASKPGYNSPLHF.

The chain carries TRBV7-8 and TRBJ1-5; 7 bases fit TRBD1. This CDR3 region has 15 residues. The V gene's germline CDR1 is SGHVS and CDR2 FQNEAQ. V was clipped by 5 bases and J by 3 bases; unmatched bases: 7. The CDR3 region is CASSPTGFNNQPQHF. The CDR3 DNA follows: TGTGCCAGCAGCCCGACAGGGTTTAACAATCAGCCCCAGCATTTT.

The J gene is TRBJ2-3, the V gene TRBV9; 9 positions agree with TRBD1. Looked up from germline, CDR1 is SGDLS and CDR2 is YYNGEE. The CDR3 length is 19 residues. Trimming removed 4 bases from V and 0 bases from J; junction bases left unmatched: 15. For the CDR3, the DNA is TGTGCCAGCAGCTCAAGACCGGGACAGGGTACAGGGAGCACAGATACGCAGTATTTT. Translating gives CASSSRPGQGTGSTDTQYF.

The chain uses TRBV7-2 and TRBJ2-7; 9 positions match TRBD1. Trimming cost V 3 bases and J 2 bases; bases outside gene matches: 8. Germline CDR1 and CDR2: SGHTA and FQGNSA. CDR3 length: 16 amino acids. Here the CDR3 DNA reads TGTGCCAGCAGCTTTCCGAGGACAGGGGTCACCTACGAGCAGTACTTC. Amino acid sequence: CASSFPRTGVTYEQYF.

V gene TRBV9 combines with J gene TRBJ2-7, with TRBD1 as a possible D gene (6 bases). Trimming removed 0 bases at V and 2 bases at J, with 12 bases between. CDR1 and CDR2 (germline): SGDLS, YYNGEE. The CDR3 runs 15 residues. Here the CDR3 reads CASSVGAQGAYEQYF. The CDR3 DNA is TGTGCCAGCAGCGTAGGAGCACAGGGTGCCTACGAGCAGTACTTC. The full variable domain, its missing parts supplied by reference TRBV9 and TRBJ2-7, is DSGVTQTPKHLITATGQRVTLRCSPRSGDLSVYWYQQSLDQGLQFLIQYYNGEERAKGNILERFSAQQFPDLHSELNLSSLELGDSALYFCASSVGAQGAYEQYFGPGTRLTVT.

J is TRBJ1-2 and V is TRBV6-1, with 7 bases aligning to TRBD1. Germline lookup yields CDR1 MNHNS and CDR2 SASEGT. The CDR3 runs 18 residues. V was pared by 1 base and J by 1 base, with 12 bases of the junction left unmatched. The CDR3 sequence is CASSEGKGAGRLNYGYTF. The CDR3 DNA reads TGTGCCAGCAGTGAAGGAAAGGGGGCAGGGAGACTTAACTATGGCTACACCTTC.

The chain is built from TRBV7-9 and TRBJ2-3; 11 nucleotides line up with TRBD2. From germline, CDR1 is SEHNR and CDR2 FQNEAQ (reference sequence). Unmatched junction bases numbered 4, after V lost 8 bases and J lost 3 bases. The length of the CDR3 is 14 residues. The CDR3 DNA is TGTGCCAGCGTTCTAGCGGGGGGAACAGATACGCAGTATTTT. Translating it yields CASVLAGGTDTQYF. Using reference TRBV7-9 and TRBJ2-3 for the parts outside the CDR3, the full variable domain is DTGVSQNPRHKITKRGQNVTFRCDPISEHNRLYWYRQTLGQGPEFLTYFQNEAQLEKSRLLSDRFSAERPKGSFSTLEIQRTEQGDSAMYLCASVLAGGTDTQYFGPGTRLTVL.

This clone was counted a few times. The chain joins TRBV6-1 to TRBJ1-4, with TRBD1 identical over 7 bases. From germline, CDR1 is MNHNS and CDR2 SASEGT. This CDR3 spans 14 amino acids. The V segment lost 6 bases and the J segment 8 bases; nucleotides outside the gene matches: 9. CDR3 nucleotides: TGTGCCAGCAGGCAGGGGGGACAATGGGAAAAACTGTTTTTT. Its protein product is CASRQGGQWEKLFF.

V usage is TRBV30 and J usage is TRBJ1-6, with 9 positions matching TRBD1. Germline values: CDR1 GTSNPN, CDR2 SVGIG (reference sequence). This CDR3 contains 14 residues. The V segment lost 0 bases and the J segment 10 bases; nucleotides outside the gene matches: 4. The CDR3: CAWSVGTGYSPLHF. The CDR3 DNA follows: TGTGCCTGGAGTGTAGGGACAGGGTACTCACCCCTCCACTTT.

The chain couples TRBV7-3 to TRBJ1-1; 7 bases align to TRBD1. V dropped 2 bases and J dropped 8; count of bases not matched to a gene: 5. Germline loops: CDR1 SGHTA, CDR2 FQGTGA. The CDR3 length is 13 residues. CDR3 sequence: CASSLGTAEEAFF. The DNA for the CDR3 is TGTGCCAGCAGCTTAGGGACAGCTGAAGAAGCTTTCTTT.

This clone was recorded once. The chain links TRBV11-2 to TRBJ2-7; no clear D gene. The CDR3 is made up of 13 amino acids. V gave up 5 bases and J gave up 5 bases, with 13 bases separating them. Germline CDR1 and CDR2: SGHAT and FQNNGV. CDR3 loop: CASSPIRVHEQYF. CDR3 DNA sequence: TGTGCCAGCAGCCCGATACGGGTCCACGAGCAGTACTTC.

The chain couples TRBV7-2 to TRBJ2-6, with unresolved D. V was cut by 1 base and J by 0 bases, with 7 bases left in between. The CDR3 consists of 16 residues. CDR1 and CDR2 from the germline V gene are SGHTA and FQGNSA. CDR3 sequence: CASSLVSRSGANVLTF. The CDR3 nucleotides read TGTGCCAGCAGCTTAGTCTCCCGCTCTGGGGCCAACGTCCTGACTTTC.

With regard to this clone: Compared with germline, one end of the junction differs, possibly owing to a read error. The chain employs TRBV7-2 and TRBJ1-2, with D possibly matching TRBD1 (5 bases). Looked up from germline, CDR1 is SGHTA and CDR2 is FQGNSA. There are 13 residues in the CDR3. This CDR3 is CASTDGGKSSLQF. DNA of the CDR3: TGTGCCAGCACCGACGGGGGGAAATCATCCTTGCAATTC.

This chain links TRBV6-1 with TRBJ2-3, with TRBD1 matching 8 bases. Germline V gene lookup returns CDR1 MNHNS and CDR2 SASEGT. V gave up 3 bases and J gave up 0 bases; unmatched junction bases: 5. The CDR3 sequence is 16 residues long. The CDR3: CASSDWTGSSTDTQYF. The CDR3 bases are TGTGCCAGCAGTGACTGGACAGGGTCTAGCACAGATACGCAGTATTTT.